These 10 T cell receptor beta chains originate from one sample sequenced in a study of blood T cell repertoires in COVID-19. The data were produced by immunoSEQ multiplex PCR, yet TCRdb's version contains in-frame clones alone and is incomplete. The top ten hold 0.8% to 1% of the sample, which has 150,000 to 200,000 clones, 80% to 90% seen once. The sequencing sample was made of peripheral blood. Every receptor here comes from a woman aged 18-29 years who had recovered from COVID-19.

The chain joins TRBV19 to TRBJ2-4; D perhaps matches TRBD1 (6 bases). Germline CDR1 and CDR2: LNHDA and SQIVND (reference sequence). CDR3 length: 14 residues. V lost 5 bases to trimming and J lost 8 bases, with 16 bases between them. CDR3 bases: TGTGCCAGTAGTCGGTGGGCAGGGGTATACATTCAGTACTTC. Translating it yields CASSRWAGVYIQYF. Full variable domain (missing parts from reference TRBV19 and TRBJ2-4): DGGITQSPKYLFRKEGQNVTLSCEQNLNHDAMYWYRQDPGQGLRLIYYSQIVNDFQKGDIAEGYSVSREKKESFPLTVTSAQKNPTAFYLCASSRWAGVYIQYFGAGTRLSVL.

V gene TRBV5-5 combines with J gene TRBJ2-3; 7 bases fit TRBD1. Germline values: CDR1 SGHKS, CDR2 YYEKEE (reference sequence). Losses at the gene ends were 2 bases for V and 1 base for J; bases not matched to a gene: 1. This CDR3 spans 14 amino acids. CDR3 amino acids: CASSFGQGTDTQYF. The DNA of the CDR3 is TGTGCCAGCAGCTTTGGACAGGGCACAGATACGCAGTATTTT.

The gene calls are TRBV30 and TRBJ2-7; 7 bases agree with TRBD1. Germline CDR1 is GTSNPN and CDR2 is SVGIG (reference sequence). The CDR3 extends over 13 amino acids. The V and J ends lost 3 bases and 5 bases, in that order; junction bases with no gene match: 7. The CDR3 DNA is TGTGCCTGGAGCCGACAGGGAATCGACGAGCAGTACGTC. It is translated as CAWSRQGIDEQYV.

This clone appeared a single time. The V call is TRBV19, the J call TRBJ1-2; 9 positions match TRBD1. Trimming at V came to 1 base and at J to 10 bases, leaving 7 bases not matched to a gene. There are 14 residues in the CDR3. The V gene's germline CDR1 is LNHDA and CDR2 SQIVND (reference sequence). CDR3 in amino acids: CASSIVGQGRDYTF. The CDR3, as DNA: TGTGCCAGTAGTATAGTGGGACAGGGACGGGACTACACCTTC.

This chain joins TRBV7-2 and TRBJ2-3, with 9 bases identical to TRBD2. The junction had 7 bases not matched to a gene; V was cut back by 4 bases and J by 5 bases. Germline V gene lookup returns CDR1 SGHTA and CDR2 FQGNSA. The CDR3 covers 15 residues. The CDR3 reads CASSSSGVPRDTQYF. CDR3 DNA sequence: TGTGCCAGCAGCTCTAGCGGGGTCCCCCGAGATACGCAGTATTTT.

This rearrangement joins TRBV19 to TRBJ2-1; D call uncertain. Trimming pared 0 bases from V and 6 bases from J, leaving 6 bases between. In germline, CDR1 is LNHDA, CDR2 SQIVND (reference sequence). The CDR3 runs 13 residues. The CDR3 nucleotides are TGTGCCAGTAGTATAGAGCCAGTCAATGAGCAGTTCTTC. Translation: CASSIEPVNEQFF.

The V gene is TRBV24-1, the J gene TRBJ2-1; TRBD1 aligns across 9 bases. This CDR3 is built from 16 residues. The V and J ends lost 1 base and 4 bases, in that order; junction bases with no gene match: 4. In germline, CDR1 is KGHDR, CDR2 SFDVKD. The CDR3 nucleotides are TGTGCCACCAGTGATTTAAGGACAGGGGAATACAATGAGCAGTTCTTC. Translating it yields CATSDLRTGEYNEQFF.

For the CDR3, the DNA is TGTGCCAGCAGCCGCCGGGACAGTAAAAATGAGCAGTTCTTC. Protein product: CASSRRDSKNEQFF. The gene calls are TRBV3-1 (or the pseudogene TRBV3-2) and TRBJ2-1, with 7 bases lining up with TRBD1. The V and J ends lost 4 bases and 7 bases, in that order; junction bases with no gene match: 7. The CDR3 runs 14 residues. Per germline, CDR1 LGHDT and CDR2 YNNKEL (reference sequence).

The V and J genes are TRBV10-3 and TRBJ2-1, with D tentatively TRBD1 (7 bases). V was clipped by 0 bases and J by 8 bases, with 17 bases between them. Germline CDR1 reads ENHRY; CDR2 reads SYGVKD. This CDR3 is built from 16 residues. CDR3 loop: CAISESAQGGVDEQFF. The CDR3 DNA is TGTGCCATCAGTGAGTCTGCGCAGGGGGGCGTCGATGAGCAGTTCTTC.

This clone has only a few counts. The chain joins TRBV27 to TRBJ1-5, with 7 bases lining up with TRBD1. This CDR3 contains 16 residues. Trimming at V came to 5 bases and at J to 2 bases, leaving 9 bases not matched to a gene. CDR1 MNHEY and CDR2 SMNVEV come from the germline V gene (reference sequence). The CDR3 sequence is CASSQDRNGGNQPQHF. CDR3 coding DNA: TGTGCCAGCAGTCAGGACAGGAATGGGGGCAATCAGCCCCAGCATTTT.